What follows are 21 T cell receptor beta chains derived from one specimen sequenced in a study of shared clonotypes between healthy human individuals. TCRdb keeps only in-frame clones here, not all; method: immunoSEQ multiplex PCR. The sample lists over a million clones; around 78% were seen once. The sample comprised memory CD4+ T cells from PBMCs. Subset indicated: CD45RA-negative fraction. These receptors all stem from a young man in good health. Some clones in this sample may be carry-over from other donors' samples.

The J gene is TRBJ2-1, the V gene TRBV29-1, with TRBD2 matching 7 bases. The CDR3 is made up of 14 amino acids. In germline, CDR1 is SQVTM, CDR2 ANQGSEA. V dropped 7 bases and J dropped 0; count of bases not matched to a gene: 6. CDR3 in amino acids: CSGERGRSYNEQFF. The CDR3 region has the DNA TGCAGCGGAGAGCGGGGTCGCTCCTACAATGAGCAGTTCTTC.

V is TRBV10-3 and J is TRBJ2-7, with D hard to call. CDR1 ENHRY and CDR2 SYGVKD come from the germline V gene. The CDR3 runs 15 residues. Trimming stripped 4 bases from V and 1 base from J, with 14 bases between. For the CDR3, the DNA is TGTGCCATCAGTGGGGCCCAGGCCTCGTCCTACGAGCAGTACTTC. The encoded protein is CAISGAQASSYEQYF.

The chain uses TRBV10-3 and TRBJ2-1, with 10 bases lining up with TRBD2. The CDR3 totals 15 residues. The germline CDR1 and CDR2 sequences are ENHRY and SYGVKD. The junction had 10 bases not matched to a gene; V was cut back by 10 bases and J by 4 bases. The CDR3 DNA reads TGTGCCACTCAAAGTGTACTAGCGGGGTACAATGAGCAGTTCTTC. Its protein product is CATQSVLAGYNEQFF.

The chain has TRBV5-1 and TRBJ2-5; TRBD2 is a possible D gene (6 bases). The CDR3 totals 13 residues. The V gene lost 3 bases and the J gene lost 4 bases, with 10 bases spanning the gap. CDR1 is SGHRS, CDR2 YFSETQ, per germline. The CDR3 DNA sequence: TGCGCCAGCAGCTCGCGGGGTGGAGAGACCCAGTACTTC. The encoded protein is CASSSRGGETQYF.

This sequence joins TRBV27 and TRBJ2-1; the match to TRBD2 covers 13 bases. Germline CDR1 and CDR2: MNHEY and SMNVEV (reference sequence). The trim removed 4 bases at V and 4 bases at J, leaving 7 bases unmatched. The CDR3 length is 17 residues. The CDR3 DNA reads TGTGCCAGCAGTTCCCCACTAGCGGGAGGGCGGTACAATGAGCAGTTCTTC. The encoded protein is CASSSPLAGGRYNEQFF.

The chain carries TRBV19 and TRBJ2-7; 8 bases match TRBD1. In germline, CDR1 is LNHDA, CDR2 SQIVND (reference sequence). V was clipped by 5 bases and J by 1 base; unmatched bases: 16. CDR3 length equals 18 residues. CDR3: CASSPHRTGRRGSYEQYF. The DNA for the CDR3 is TGTGCCAGTAGTCCCCATCGGACAGGGAGGAGGGGTTCCTACGAGCAGTACTTC.

The chain is built from TRBV5-6 and TRBJ1-5; 7 bases agree with TRBD1. Germline V CDR1 and CDR2: SGHDT, YYEEEE. CDR3 length: 14 residues. J was trimmed by 4 bases and V by 4 bases; bases with no gene match: 5. CDR3 nucleotides: TGTGCCAGCAGCCAGCGGGACAGAAATCAGCCCCAGCATTTT. Amino acids: CASSQRDRNQPQHF.

Comments on this clone: Distinct nucleotide sequences in the sample also encode this CDR3. The chain employs TRBV7-3 and TRBJ2-5; no firm D call. Germline lookup yields CDR1 SGHTA and CDR2 FQGTGA. The CDR3 is 14 residues long. With 0 bases removed from V and 5 bases from J, the gap between germline ends came to 10 bases. The CDR3 nucleotides read TGTGCCAGCAGCTTAACGGGCGCCAGGGAGACCCAGTACTTC. Protein sequence: CASSLTGARETQYF.

This clone was picked up a small number of times. This sequence joins TRBV7-2 and TRBJ1-2; 7 nucleotides match TRBD1. Per germline, CDR1 SGHTA and CDR2 FQGNSA. The CDR3 runs 16 residues. V lost 1 base to trimming and J lost 2 bases; unmatched junction nucleotides: 7. CDR3 coding DNA: TGTGCCAGCAGCTTAGTAGGGGGACAGAAAAACTATGGCTACACCTTC. Amino acids: CASSLVGGQKNYGYTF.

This chain links TRBV28 with TRBJ1-3; 8 bases match TRBD1. The CDR3 contains 16 residues. The germline gives CDR1 MDHEN, CDR2 SYDVKM. J was trimmed by 4 bases and V by 1 base; bases with no gene match: 6. The CDR3 protein is CASSLLSGGGGNTIYF. The CDR3 nucleotides read TGTGCCAGCAGTTTATTATCAGGGGGCGGCGGAAACACCATATATTTT. The full variable domain, rest sourced from reference TRBV28 and TRBJ1-3, is DVKVTQSSRYLVKRTGEKVFLECVQDMDHENMFWYRQDPGLGLRLIYFSYDVKMKEKGDIPEGYSVSREKKERFSLILESASTNQTSMYLCASSLLSGGGGNTIYFGEGSWLTVV.

This clone was seen a single time. The genes are TRBV5-1 and TRBJ2-1, with 9 positions matching TRBD2. Trimming cost V 1 base and J 2 bases; bases outside gene matches: 4. The CDR3 totals 16 residues. Germline-derived CDR1 and CDR2 are SGHRS and YFSETQ. The CDR3 reads CASSLTREGPYNEQFF. The CDR3 DNA reads as TGCGCCAGCAGCTTGACGCGGGAGGGCCCCTACAATGAGCAGTTCTTC. The full variable domain, in which reference TRBV5-1 and TRBJ2-1 provide the parts outside the CDR3, is KAGVTQTPRYLIKTRGQQVTLSCSPISGHRSVSWYQQTPGQGLQFLFEYFSETQRNKGNFPGRFSGRQFSNSRSEMNVSTLELGDSALYLCASSLTREGPYNEQFFGPGTRLTVL.

A single count supports this clone. The chain couples TRBV7-2 to TRBJ2-3; D is unclear. The V and J ends lost 2 bases and 1 base respectively, with 10 bases between them. The CDR3 length is 15 residues. CDR1 SGHTA and CDR2 FQGNSA come from the germline V gene. DNA for the CDR3: TGTGCCAGCAGCTTAAAGGGCTCGGGCACAGATACGCAGTATTTT. Translation gives CASSLKGSGTDTQYF.

V usage is TRBV5-1 and J usage is TRBJ2-1, with TRBD2 matching 9 bases. The CDR3 spans 17 residues. Germline CDR1 reads SGHRS; CDR2 reads YFSETQ. The ends lost 3 bases at V and 8 bases at J; junction bases unmatched: 15. The DNA of the CDR3 is TGCGCCAGCAGCTCTGATATAGCGGGTAGCGGGGGTGATGAGCAGTTCTTC. This encodes CASSSDIAGSGGDEQFF.

This clone showed up just a few times. The rearrangement links TRBV2 to TRBJ1-2; D is undetermined. V was clipped by 4 bases and J by 3 bases, with 12 bases between them. CDR1 and CDR2 (germline): SNHLY, FYNNEI. The CDR3 length is 14 residues. CDR3 protein: CASSGRATYYGYTF. The DNA for the CDR3 is TGTGCCAGCAGTGGGAGGGCAACCTACTATGGCTACACCTTC.

This chain links TRBV11-1 with TRBJ2-3; D gene ambiguous. V was shortened by 6 bases and J by 0 bases, with 10 bases between the two germline ends. The CDR3 length is 14 residues. CDR1 is SGHAT, CDR2 FQDESV, per germline (reference sequence). This CDR3 is CASRSASSTDTQYF. As DNA, the CDR3 is TGTGCCAGCAGATCGGCGTCTAGCACAGATACGCAGTATTTT. Variable domain in full (rest from reference TRBV11-1 and TRBJ2-3): EAEVAQSPRYKITEKSQAVAFWCDPISGHATLYWYRQILGQGPELLVQFQDESVVDDSQLPKDRFSAERLKGVDSTLKIQPAELGDSAMYLCASRSASSTDTQYFGPGTRLTVL.

For the CDR3, the DNA is TGCGCCAGCAGCTCGACGGCCAGCTCCTACAATGAGCAGTTCTTC. Amino acids: CASSSTASSYNEQFF. The chain joins TRBV5-1 to TRBJ2-1; D uncertain. CDR1 SGHRS and CDR2 YFSETQ come from the germline V gene. The CDR3 sequence is 15 residues long. The germline V and J ends were trimmed by 3 bases and 0 bases, with 10 bases remaining between them.

This clone was seen only once. The V call is TRBV10-1, the J call TRBJ2-3; 9 bases are shared with TRBD2. V lost 0 bases and J lost 0; bases outside the gene matches: 7. CDR1 is WNHNN, CDR2 SYGVQD, per germline (reference sequence). The CDR3 loop spans 18 amino acids. CDR3 in amino acids: CASSESTSGLYSTDTQYF. DNA for the CDR3: TGCGCCAGCAGTGAGTCGACTAGCGGACTTTATAGCACAGATACGCAGTATTTT.

This clone was seen a few times. Given a far larger clone just one base away, this is likely a sequencing read error. This rearrangement joins TRBV30 to TRBJ2-5, with D unresolved. V lost 5 bases to trimming and J lost 2 bases, with 12 bases between them. Per germline, CDR1 GTSNPN and CDR2 SVGIG (reference sequence). The CDR3 sequence is 13 residues long. The CDR3 region has the DNA TGTGCCTGGGGAAGGAGACAACAAGAGACCCAGTACTTC. It yields the protein CAWGRRQQETQYF. The full variable domain, its missing parts supplied by reference TRBV30 and TRBJ2-5, is SQTIHQWPATLVQPVGSPLSLECTVEGTSNPNLYWYRQAAGRGLQLLFYSVGIGQISSEVPQNLSASRPQDRQFILSSKKLLLSDSGFYLCAWGRRQQETQYFGPGTRLLVL.

The chain combines TRBV10-3 with TRBJ2-1; D not certain. V was trimmed by 0 bases and J by 10 bases, leaving 13 bases between them. The germline V gene has CDR1 ENHRY and CDR2 SYGVKD. CDR3 size: 14 residues. This chain's CDR3 is CAISESVGTSEQFF. CDR3 DNA: TGTGCCATCAGTGAGTCCGTTGGTACATCCGAGCAGTTCTTC.

The chain has TRBV14 and TRBJ1-3; no firm D call. Between the trimmed V and J ends, which lost 4 bases and 0 bases, there was a span of 7 bases. The CDR3 has 14 residues. Germline CDR1 reads SGHDN; CDR2 reads FVKESK. CDR3 sequence (DNA): TGTGCCAGCAGCCTACCTACCTCTGGAAACACCATATATTTT. Translated: CASSLPTSGNTIYF. Full variable domain (remainder filled in from reference TRBV14 and TRBJ1-3): EAGVTQFPSHSVIEKGQTVTLRCDPISGHDNLYWYRRVMGKEIKFLLHFVKESKQDESGMPNNRFLAERTGGTYSTLKVQPAELEDSGVYFCASSLPTSGNTIYFGEGSWLTVV.

The V gene is TRBV9, the J gene TRBJ2-7; D call uncertain. The CDR3 is made up of 17 amino acids. Trimming left V 0 bases short and J 2 bases short, with 18 bases between. The germline V gene encodes CDR1 SGDLS and CDR2 YYNGEE. CDR3 in DNA: TGTGCCAGCAGCGTAGGGACCGTGGCATCCGCCACCTACGAGCAGTACTTC. This encodes CASSVGTVASATYEQYF.